Listed below are T cell receptor beta chains from one sample, sequenced in a study of cytomegalovirus exposure and HLA in healthy donors. Some clones are missing from TCRdb's copy, which holds only in-frame ones; the method was immunoSEQ multiplex PCR. The profile shows fewer than 150,000 clones, around 85% of them singletons. The sample consisted of PBMCs. These receptor sequences come from a woman aged 25 to 39 in good health and CMV-seropositive. Each CDR3 is given with its conserved first and last residue. The D gene is left open where the match is weak. Some rows mark clone size as missing; the rest say once, few, many or name a class of expanded clone.

>NA|TRBV2|15|TRBD1|TRBJ1-2
CASRELGTANYGYTF
TGTGCCAGCAGAGAACTCGGGACAGCTAACTATGGCTACACCTTC
>NA|TRBV30|15|TRBD2|TRBJ2-3
CAWSGERGGTDTQYF
TGTGCCTGGAGTGGGGAGCGGGGAGGCACAGATACGCAGTATTTT
>few|TRBV19|16|TRBD1|TRBJ1-5
CASSDTGTGGNQPQHF
TGTGCCAGTAGTGATACCGGGACAGGGGGCAATCAGCCCCAGCATTTT
>NA|TRBV11-3|14|NA|TRBJ2-7
CASSLAGGTYEQYF
TGTGCCAGCAGCTTAGCGGGGGGCACCTACGAGCAGTACTTC
>once|TRBV5-1|12|NA|TRBJ2-3
CASSLLADTQYF
TGCGCCAGCAGCCTACTAGCAGATACGCAGTATTTT
>few|TRBV4-1|15|TRBD2|TRBJ2-1
CASSPLAGNYNEQFF
TGCGCCAGCAGCCCTCTAGCGGGGAACTACAATGAGCAGTTCTTC
>NA|TRBV7-3|15|TRBD1|TRBJ2-1
CASSLGTGFYNEQFF
TGTGCCAGCAGCTTAGGGACAGGGTTTTACAATGAGCAGTTCTTC
>NA|TRBV5-1|14|TRBD2|TRBJ2-1
CASSRGGPPNEQFF
TGCGCCAGCAGCCGCGGGGGACCCCCCAATGAGCAGTTCTTC
>NA|TRBV19|18|TRBD1|TRBJ1-5
CASEDLGTGVWGSQPQHF
TGTGCCTCCGAAGATCTTGGGACAGGCGTATGGGGGAGTCAGCCCCAGCATTTT
>NA|TRBV18|15|NA|TRBJ2-7
CASSSTRDMTYEQYF
TGTGCCAGCTCTTCTACCCGGGACATGACCTACGAGCAGTACTTC
>NA|TRBV19|16|TRBD1|TRBJ1-5
CASRVPGTVPNQPQHF
TGTGCCAGCCGCGTCCCCGGGACAGTACCCAATCAGCCCCAGCATTTT
>NA|TRBV28|15|TRBD1|TRBJ1-4
CASSPPGTGKEKLFF
TGTGCCAGCAGTCCCCCCGGGACAGGGAAAGAAAAACTGTTTTTT
>NA|TRBV6-1|17|TRBD2|TRBJ2-7
CASSEEAGVEGTYEQYF
TGTGCCAGCAGTGAAGAAGCGGGGGTGGAGGGGACCTACGAGCAGTACTTC
>NA|TRBV10-3|14|TRBD1|TRBJ1-5
CAISPDRDRQPQHF
TGTGCCATCAGTCCGGACAGGGATCGGCAGCCCCAGCATTTT
>many|TRBV5-1|15|NA|TRBJ1-2
CASRGGGPGVYGYTF
TGCGCCAGCAGAGGGGGGGGCCCAGGAGTCTATGGCTACACCTTC
>NA|TRBV15|15|NA|TRBJ2-4
CATSDSVLAKNIQYF
TGTGCCACCAGCGACAGCGTTCTAGCCAAAAACATTCAGTACTTC